These 27 T cell receptor beta chains came from one sample sequenced in a study of T cell responses to AZD1222 COVID-19 vaccine. Clones were sequenced by immunoSEQ multiplex PCR, and TCRdb holds only the in-frame ones, with some missing. The sample lists some 150,000 clones, around 94% occurring once. The sequences come from peripheral blood, collected on day 0 of AZD1222 vaccination. The receptor source for this set is an adult in good health.

The chain links TRBV19 to TRBJ1-1; D unresolved. Trimming took off 5 bases at V and 11 bases at J, with 24 bases between the two ends. The CDR3 is 15 residues long. Germline V gives CDR1 LNHDA, CDR2 SQIVND (reference sequence). CDR3 protein: CASSRSSSPIPNAFF. DNA for the CDR3: TGTGCCAGTAGTCGCAGTTCCTCCCCTATTCCCAATGCTTTCTTT.

CDR3 amino acids: CASSEISGSTGELFF. The DNA for the CDR3 is TGTGCCAGCAGTGAAATTAGCGGGAGCACCGGGGAGCTGTTTTTT. J is TRBJ2-2 and V is TRBV6-4; 9 positions match TRBD2. Germline values: CDR1 MRHNA, CDR2 SNTAGT. The CDR3 length is 15 residues. V lost 3 bases, J lost 4 bases, and 3 bases stayed unmatched.

CDR3 sequence: CASGKDRDYEQYF. The CDR3 bases are TGTGCTAGTGGAAAGGACAGGGACTACGAGCAGTACTTC. This chain links TRBV12-5 with TRBJ2-7, with 8 bases identical to TRBD1. CDR1 and CDR2 (germline): LGHNT, FRNRAP. The CDR3 has 13 amino acids. J was trimmed by 3 bases and V by 6 bases; bases with no gene match: 4. Drawing the rest from reference TRBV12-5 and TRBJ2-7, the complete variable domain is DARVTQTPRHKVTEMGQEVTMRCQPILGHNTVFWYRQTMMQGLELLAYFRNRAPLDDSGMPKDRFSAEMPDATLATLKIQPSEPRDSAVYFCASGKDRDYEQYFGPGTRLTVT.

This clone was counted only a few times. The gene calls are TRBV6-2 or TRBV6-3 and TRBJ2-7, with a tentative D call TRBD2 (5 bases). Per the germline V gene, CDR1 is MNHEY and CDR2 is SVGEGT. V dropped 0 bases and J dropped 2 bases, with 11 bases sitting between them. There are 15 residues in the CDR3. The CDR3 DNA sequence: TGTGCCAGCAGTTACTCACGGACTGTCACCTACGAGCAGTACTTC. It specifies CASSYSRTVTYEQYF.

The chain uses TRBV30 and TRBJ1-2, with 8 bases matching TRBD1. The length of the CDR3 is 13 residues. The junction had 7 bases not matched to a gene; V was cut back by 4 bases and J by 6 bases. Germline CDR1 GTSNPN, CDR2 SVGIG (reference sequence). The CDR3 sequence is CAWTAQGADGYTF. The CDR3, as DNA: TGTGCCTGGACCGCCCAGGGGGCTGATGGCTACACCTTC.

V is TRBV27 and J is TRBJ2-1; possibly TRBD1 for D (7 bases). The CDR3 covers 15 residues. V was trimmed by 1 base and J by 8 bases, leaving 15 bases between them. Germline CDR1 reads MNHEY; CDR2 reads SMNVEV (reference sequence). The CDR3 DNA is TGTGCCAGCAGTTTATACCGCGGGACAGAGGATGAGCAGTTCTTC. Translation: CASSLYRGTEDEQFF.

This clone has a count of ten or more. The chain uses TRBV5-1 and TRBJ2-7; D is uncertain. Trimming removed 5 bases from V and 4 bases from J, with 13 bases in between. The CDR3 extends over 13 amino acids. The germline V gene has CDR1 SGHRS and CDR2 YFSETQ. The CDR3 DNA is TGCGCCAGCAGTATGGGTCAGACGTACGAGCAGTACTTC. This encodes CASSMGQTYEQYF.

The V gene is TRBV28, the J gene TRBJ1-1, with 7 positions matching TRBD1. CDR3 length equals 14 residues. V lost 5 bases and J lost 1; bases outside the gene matches: 4. Germline values: CDR1 MDHEN, CDR2 SYDVKM. CDR3 in DNA: TGTGCCAGCAGTCCCGGGACAGAGAACACTGAAGCTTTCTTT. Its protein product is CASSPGTENTEAFF.

The CDR3 DNA reads TGTGCCAGCACTGAAGCTTTCTTT. It specifies CASTEAFF. The rearrangement uses TRBV11-1 and TRBJ1-1; no reliable D call. Germline CDR1 is SGHAT and CDR2 is FQDESV (reference sequence). Deletions cut 7 bases from V and 6 bases from J, with 0 bases between. This CDR3 comprises 8 residues.

The V and J genes are TRBV25-1 and TRBJ1-2; tentatively, D is TRBD1 (5 bases). Germline V CDR1 and CDR2: MGHDK, SYGVNS. This CDR3 has 14 amino acids. V was trimmed by 4 bases and J by 1 base, leaving 10 bases between them. CDR3 coding DNA: TGTGCCAGCAGTGCCCGGACACTTAACTATGGCTACACCTTC. This gives the protein CASSARTLNYGYTF.

V gene TRBV5-1 combines with J gene TRBJ2-5; a possible D gene is TRBD1 (6 bases). Germline CDR1 SGHRS, CDR2 YFSETQ. This CDR3 has 15 amino acids. The V end was cut by 1 base, the J end by 3 bases, with 13 bases between. The CDR3 sequence is CASSLLVAGEETQYF. The CDR3 region has the DNA TGCGCCAGCAGCTTGTTAGTTGCAGGGGAAGAGACCCAGTACTTC.

This clone was seen once. The CDR3: CASSMGRGAYEQFF. CDR3 nucleotide sequence: TGTGCCAGTAGTATGGGCAGGGGGGCATATGAGCAGTTCTTC. J is TRBJ2-1 and V is TRBV19, with a possible D match to TRBD1 (7 bases). Between the trimmed V and J ends, which lost 3 bases and 8 bases, there was a span of 14 bases. This CDR3 spans 14 amino acids. Germline CDR1 is LNHDA and CDR2 is SQIVND (reference sequence).

The chain carries TRBV19 and TRBJ1-5, with D possibly being TRBD1 (6 bases). Germline assignment: CDR1 LNHDA and CDR2 SQIVND (reference sequence). V lost 3 bases and J 6 bases, leaving 15 bases between the germline ends. This CDR3 comprises 15 residues. The CDR3 here is CASSMGAGGGQPQHF. Here the CDR3 DNA reads TGTGCCAGTAGTATGGGAGCGGGGGGCGGTCAGCCCCAGCATTTT.

The rearrangement uses TRBV27 and TRBJ1-1, with D hard to call. Germline CDR1 MNHEY, CDR2 SMNVEV (reference sequence). V lost 6 bases, J lost 2 bases, and 13 bases lay in between. The CDR3 loop spans 14 amino acids. The CDR3 region is CASSGLGPNTEAFF. The DNA for the CDR3 is TGTGCCAGCAGCGGGCTCGGGCCTAACACTGAAGCTTTCTTT.

The rearrangement joins TRBV5-1 to TRBJ2-7, with 11 bases that match TRBD1. CDR3 size: 15 residues. V shed 4 bases and J 5 bases; nucleotides not matched to a gene: 8. The germline gives CDR1 SGHRS, CDR2 YFSETQ. The DNA for the CDR3 is TGCGCCAGCAGCGATCGGACAGGGGGCTTTAACGAGCAGTACTTC. Protein product: CASSDRTGGFNEQYF.

The chain is built from TRBV12-5 and TRBJ2-7; 9 nucleotides line up with TRBD1. V shed 4 bases, J shed 3 bases, and the junction held 13 bases outside the gene matches. The CDR3 contains 17 residues. In germline, CDR1 is LGHNT, CDR2 FRNRAP. In DNA form, the CDR3 reads TGTGCTAGTGGTTCCTCCCCGCCCGGGACAGGGAGCTACGAGCAGTACTTC. This encodes CASGSSPPGTGSYEQYF.

This chain joins TRBV7-8 and TRBJ2-7, with D tentatively TRBD1 (6 bases). V shed 5 bases and J shed 1 base, with 12 bases lying between them. Germline assignment: CDR1 SGHVS and CDR2 FQNEAQ. The CDR3 has 14 residues. The CDR3 DNA reads as TGTGCCAGCAGCCTACAGGGTTATTCCTACGAGCAGTACTTC. Translated, it gives CASSLQGYSYEQYF.

The gene calls are TRBV6-5 and TRBJ1-5; D call uncertain. This CDR3 spans 14 amino acids. Germline CDR1 MNHEY, CDR2 SVGAGI. The V gene lost 6 bases and the J gene lost 5 bases, with 14 bases spanning the gap. CDR3: CASRGTPQDQPQHF. The CDR3 DNA reads TGTGCCAGCAGGGGAACACCCCAGGATCAGCCCCAGCATTTT.

This chain's CDR3 is CASTRTSSYEQYF. The DNA for the CDR3 is TGTGCCAGCACCCGGACTAGCAGCTACGAGCAGTACTTC. The rearrangement links TRBV12-3 or TRBV12-4 to TRBJ2-7; TRBD2 aligns across 8 bases. This CDR3 region has 13 residues. Unmatched junction bases numbered 5, after V lost 7 bases and J lost 3 bases.

The J gene is TRBJ2-1, the V gene TRBV6-5; D might be TRBD2 (6 bases). V was trimmed by 8 bases and J by 5 bases, leaving 16 bases between them. The CDR3 extends over 14 amino acids. Germline assignment: CDR1 MNHEY and CDR2 SVGAGI. CDR3 DNA: TGTGCCAGCGACCCGGGACTCATACACAATGAGCAGTTCTTC. Translating it yields CASDPGLIHNEQFF.

The chain joins TRBV28 to TRBJ1-5, with 8 nucleotides matching TRBD1. CDR3 length equals 14 residues. Germline CDR1 and CDR2: MDHEN and SYDVKM. Losses at the gene ends were 6 bases for V and 6 bases for J; bases not matched to a gene: 7. This CDR3 is CASSTDRATQPQHF. The CDR3 bases are TGTGCCAGCAGCACGGACAGGGCGACTCAGCCCCAGCATTTT.

The chain carries TRBV2 and TRBJ2-1, with TRBD1 identical over 8 bases. After removal of 6 bases from V and 5 bases from J, the junction contained 3 bases not matched to a gene. There are 13 residues in the CDR3. From germline, CDR1 is SNHLY and CDR2 FYNNEI. Here the CDR3 reads CASRDRVNNEQFF. DNA of the CDR3: TGTGCCAGCAGGGACAGGGTAAACAATGAGCAGTTCTTC.

The chain links TRBV2 to TRBJ1-4, with no clear D. The germline V gene has CDR1 SNHLY and CDR2 FYNNEI. The CDR3 has 14 amino acids. V was trimmed by 8 bases and J by 7 bases, leaving 17 bases between them. CDR3 loop: CASFEEMGSEKLFF. CDR3 bases: TGTGCCAGCTTCGAGGAAATGGGGAGTGAAAAACTGTTTTTT.

The chain employs TRBV19 and TRBJ2-2; TRBD2 might be the D (5 bases). CDR1 and CDR2 (germline): LNHDA, SQIVND (reference sequence). The CDR3 has 14 residues. V lost 3 bases and J lost 7, with 12 bases in between. CDR3 sequence: CASSIGVPGGELFF. Here the CDR3 DNA reads TGTGCCAGTAGTATCGGGGTTCCCGGCGGGGAGCTGTTTTTT.

The V call is TRBV5-1, the J call TRBJ2-3; D is unresolved. Germline assignment: CDR1 SGHRS and CDR2 YFSETQ. This CDR3 spans 13 amino acids. V was cut by 2 bases and J by 5 bases, with 9 bases left in between. DNA for the CDR3: TGCGCCAGCAGCTTAGAAGGAGTAGATACGCAGTATTTT. This translates into CASSLEGVDTQYF.

The chain joins TRBV12-3 or TRBV12-4 to TRBJ2-1; D ambiguous. V lost 5 bases, J lost 6 bases, and 5 bases lay in between. This CDR3 is built from 11 residues. The DNA for the CDR3 is TGTGCCAGCAGTCCCCTCAATGAGCAGTTCTTC. Its translation: CASSPLNEQFF.

This clone was found once. The rearrangement uses TRBV10-1 and TRBJ1-1, with TRBD1 identical over 10 bases. After removal of 6 bases from V and 0 bases from J, the junction contained 10 bases not matched to a gene. CDR1 is WNHNN, CDR2 SYGVQD, per germline (reference sequence). The CDR3 consists of 17 residues. The CDR3 bases are TGCGCCAGCAGGTTCCGGGACAGGGGCCTTCTGAACACTGAAGCTTTCTTT. Residues: CASRFRDRGLLNTEAFF.